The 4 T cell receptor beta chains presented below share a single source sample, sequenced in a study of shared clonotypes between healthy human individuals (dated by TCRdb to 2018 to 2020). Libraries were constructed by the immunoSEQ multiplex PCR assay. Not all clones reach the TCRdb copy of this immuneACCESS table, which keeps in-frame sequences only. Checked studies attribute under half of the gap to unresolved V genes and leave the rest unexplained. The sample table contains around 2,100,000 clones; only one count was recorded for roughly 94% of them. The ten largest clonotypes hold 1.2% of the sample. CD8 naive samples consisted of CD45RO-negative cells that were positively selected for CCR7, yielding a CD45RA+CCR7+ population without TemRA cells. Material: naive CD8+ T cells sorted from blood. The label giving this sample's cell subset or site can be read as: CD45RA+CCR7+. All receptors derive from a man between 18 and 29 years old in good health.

This chain's CDR3 is CASSLEGFEDGGSKNIQYF. The DNA for the CDR3 is TGTGCCAGCAGCTTAGAGGGGTTTGAGGACGGCGGGTCCAAAAACATTCAGTACTTC. The rearrangement links TRBV7-8 to TRBJ2-4; D may correspond to TRBD1 or TRBD2 (5 bases each). Trimming shortened V by 1 base and J by 2 bases, and 21 bases separated the two germline ends. The V gene's germline CDR1 is SGHVS and CDR2 FQNEAQ. The CDR3 loop spans 19 amino acids.

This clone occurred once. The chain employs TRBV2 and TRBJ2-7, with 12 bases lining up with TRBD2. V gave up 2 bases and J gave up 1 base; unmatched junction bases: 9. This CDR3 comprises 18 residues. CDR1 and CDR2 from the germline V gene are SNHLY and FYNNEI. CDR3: CASSELASGRDFSYEQYF. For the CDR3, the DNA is TGTGCCAGCAGTGAATTGGCTAGCGGGAGGGATTTTTCCTACGAGCAGTACTTC. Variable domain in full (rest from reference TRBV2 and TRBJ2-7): EPEVTQTPSHQVTQMGQEVILRCVPISNHLYFYWYRQILGQKVEFLVSFYNNEISEKSEIFDDQFSVERPDGSNFTLKIRSTKLEDSAMYFCASSELASGRDFSYEQYFGPGTRLTVT.

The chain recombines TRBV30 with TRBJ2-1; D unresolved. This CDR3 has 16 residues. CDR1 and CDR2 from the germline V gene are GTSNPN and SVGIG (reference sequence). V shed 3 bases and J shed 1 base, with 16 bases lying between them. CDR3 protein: CAWSPHPGASYNEQFF. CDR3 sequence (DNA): TGTGCCTGGAGCCCCCATCCGGGCGCTTCCTACAATGAGCAGTTCTTC.

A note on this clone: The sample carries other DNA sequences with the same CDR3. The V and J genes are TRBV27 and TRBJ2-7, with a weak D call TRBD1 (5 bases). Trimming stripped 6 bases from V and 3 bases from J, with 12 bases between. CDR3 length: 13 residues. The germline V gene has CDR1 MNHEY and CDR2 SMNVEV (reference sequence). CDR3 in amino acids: CASSYGQFYEQYF. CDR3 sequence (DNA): TGTGCCAGCAGCTATGGACAATTCTACGAGCAGTACTTC.